This T cell receptor (beta chain) appears in the sequencing data of a study of radiotherapy plus CTLA-4 blockade in lung cancer. Overall study findings and caveats: Dynamics of early blood T cell clones, together with interferon-beta, were reportedly the best predictors of response.

Germline CDR1 is MNHEY and CDR2 is SVGAGI. The V gene lost 2 bases and the J gene lost 1 base, with 13 bases spanning the gap. This CDR3 is built from 16 residues. A remark on this clone: Its antigen is currently unknown.

Data came from immunoSEQ multiplex PCR; TCRdb stores just in-frame clones and leaves some out. The table has some 110,000 clones, about four fifths seen once. This sample comprised peripheral blood, obtained from a patient treated with radiotherapy plus ipilimumab. The chain employs TRBV6-5 and TRBJ2-3, with D possibly being TRBD1 (5 bases). This receptor was identified in a human donor with non-small cell lung cancer who had a partial response to radiotherapy plus ipilimumab. The CDR3 DNA reads TGTGCCAGCAGTTACCGGGCAGGGCCACGCACAGATACGCAGTATTTT. Protein: CASSYRAGPRTDTQYF.